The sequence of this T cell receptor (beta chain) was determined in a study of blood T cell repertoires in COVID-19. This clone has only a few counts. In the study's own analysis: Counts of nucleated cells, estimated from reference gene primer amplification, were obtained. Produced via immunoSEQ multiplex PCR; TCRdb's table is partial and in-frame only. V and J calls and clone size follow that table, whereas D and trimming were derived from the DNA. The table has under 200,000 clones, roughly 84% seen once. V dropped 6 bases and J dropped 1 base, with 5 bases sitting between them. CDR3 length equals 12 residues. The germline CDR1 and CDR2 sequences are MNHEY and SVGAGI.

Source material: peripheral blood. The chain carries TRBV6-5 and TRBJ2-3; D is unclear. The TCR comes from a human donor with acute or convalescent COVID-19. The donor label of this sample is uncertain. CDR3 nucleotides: TGTGCCAGCAGGGCCCGCACAGATACGCAGTATTTT. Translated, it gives CASRARTDTQYF.